Presented here are 15 T cell receptor beta chains from one specimen sequenced in a study of vaccination and CD4 T cells after COVID-19. Documented treatment: roughly ten-day PBMC culture with coronavirus spike peptide pools or control peptides (ViraFEST assay). Scientists ran DNA taken from cultured CD4+ T cells through the Oncomine TCR Beta short-read assay for sequencing. Using its own MiXCR run on the PCR reads, TCRdb lists one record per CDR3 protein. The sample lists more than 11,000 distinct CDR3 sequences; approximately 52% were seen once. Their target antigens are unknown. The sample was CD4+ T cells from blood, cultured in vitro. The origin of the receptors is a human donor who had recovered from COVID-19.

The CDR3 sequence is CASREQGALNSPLHF. The CDR3 DNA sequence: TGTGCCAGCAGAGAGCAAGGGGCCTTAAATTCACCCCTCCACTTT. The rearrangement joins TRBV2 to TRBJ1-6; D possibly corresponds to TRBD1 (5 bases). V lost 6 bases and J lost 7, with 16 bases in between. Germline CDR1 is SNHLY and CDR2 is FYNNEI. The CDR3 is 15 amino acids.

The chain employs TRBV10-3 and TRBJ2-7; no firm D call. Trimming removed 3 bases from V and 3 bases from J, with 6 bases in between. The CDR3 contains 12 residues. The germline gives CDR1 ENHRY, CDR2 SYGVKD. Here the CDR3 DNA reads TGTGCCATCAGTGAAAGGGTCTACGAGCAGTACTTC. Its protein product is CAISERVYEQYF.

This clonotype has only a few counts. The chain couples TRBV27 to TRBJ2-1; 9 bases are shared with TRBD1. Germline assignment: CDR1 MNHEY and CDR2 SMNVEV (reference sequence). V was clipped by 6 bases and J by 3 bases; unmatched bases: 6. CDR3 size: 15 residues. In nucleotides, the CDR3 is TGTGCCAGCAGGGTTATGACAGGGGGCTACAATGAGCAGTTCTTC. As protein: CASRVMTGGYNEQFF.

The chain uses TRBV7-3 and TRBJ2-3; 11 bases are shared with TRBD2. The CDR3 covers 16 residues. The V and J ends lost 5 bases and 5 bases, in that order; junction bases with no gene match: 9. The germline V gene has CDR1 SGHTA and CDR2 FQGTGA. DNA for the CDR3: TGTGCCAGCAGCCCGATAGCGGGGGGGCCCGGAGATACGCAGTATTTT. It encodes CASSPIAGGPGDTQYF. The full variable domain, its missing parts supplied by reference TRBV7-3 and TRBJ2-3, is GAGVSQTPSNKVTEKGKYVELRCDPISGHTALYWYRQSLGQGPEFLIYFQGTGAADDSGLPNDRFFAVRPEGSVSTLKIQRTERGDSAVYLCASSPIAGGPGDTQYFGPGTRLTVL.

The V gene is TRBV5-1, the J gene TRBJ1-1, with 10 bases identical to TRBD1. Losses at the gene ends were 4 bases for V and 0 bases for J; bases not matched to a gene: 6. This CDR3 spans 16 amino acids. The germline V gene has CDR1 SGHRS and CDR2 YFSETQ. The CDR3 sequence: CASSPPGQGLNTEAFF. The CDR3, as DNA: TGCGCCAGCAGCCCCCCGGGACAGGGGTTGAACACTGAAGCTTTCTTT.

This clonotype was picked up a small number of times. The CDR3 reads CSARDRTSLSEQYF. Here the CDR3 DNA reads TGCAGTGCTAGAGATCGGACTAGCCTCTCCGAGCAGTACTTC. The chain recombines TRBV20-1 with TRBJ2-7, with TRBD2 matching over 8 bases. The CDR3 consists of 14 residues. Germline CDR1 reads DFQATT; CDR2 reads SNEGSKA (reference sequence). The trim removed 0 bases at V and 6 bases at J, leaving 7 bases unmatched.

The rearrangement uses TRBV27 and TRBJ1-1; a weak D match, TRBD1 (5 bases). V was trimmed by 3 bases and J by 3 bases, leaving 8 bases between them. The CDR3 totals 13 residues. Germline V CDR1 and CDR2: MNHEY, SMNVEV (reference sequence). For the CDR3, the DNA is TGTGCCAGCAGTTTGTCCAGGGACACTGAAGCTTTCTTT. It is translated as CASSLSRDTEAFF.

V gene TRBV2 combines with J gene TRBJ1-2, with 10 bases identical to TRBD1. Trimming at V came to 11 bases and at J to 7 bases, leaving 10 bases not matched to a gene. Germline lookup yields CDR1 SNHLY and CDR2 FYNNEI. The CDR3 spans 13 residues. CDR3 DNA sequence: TGTGCCGGACACCGGGACAGGGGAAGTGGCTACACCTTC. It translates to CAGHRDRGSGYTF.

This clonotype turned up a few times. This chain connects TRBV2 to TRBJ1-5, with TRBD1 identical over 7 bases. V trimming: 3 bases; J trimming: 5 bases; junction bases outside the gene matches: 4. Looked up from germline, CDR1 is SNHLY and CDR2 is FYNNEI. This CDR3 is 14 amino acids long. The CDR3 reads CASSEGQNYQPQHF. The DNA for the CDR3 is TGTGCCAGCAGTGAGGGACAGAATTATCAGCCCCAGCATTTT.

The genes are TRBV19 and TRBJ1-1; 7 bases match TRBD1. V gave up 5 bases and J gave up 0 bases; unmatched junction bases: 9. Germline loops: CDR1 LNHDA, CDR2 SQIVND (reference sequence). CDR3 size: 16 residues. The CDR3 here is CASSGRRTGLNTEAFF. In DNA, the CDR3 is TGTGCCAGTAGTGGTCGTCGGACAGGCTTGAACACTGAAGCTTTCTTT.

V and J are TRBV11-2 and TRBJ1-3; D call uncertain. Trimming left V 5 bases short and J 9 bases short, with 8 bases between. The CDR3 is 11 residues long. Germline CDR1 SGHAT, CDR2 FQNNGV. CDR3 nucleotide sequence: TGTGCCAGCAGCCCTAAAAGCACCATATATTTT. Amino acids: CASSPKSTIYF.

Regarding this clonotype: No conserved phenylalanine or tryptophan is present at the end of the CDR3, so a read error is the likely explanation. J is TRBJ2-6 and V is TRBV7-2; possibly TRBD1 for D (5 bases). Per germline, CDR1 SGHTA and CDR2 FQGNSA. Trimming removed 0 bases at V and 0 bases at J, with 6 bases between. The CDR3 covers 16 residues. CDR3 residues: CASSLATGSGANVLTL. The CDR3 DNA is TGTGCCAGCAGCTTAGCCACAGGCTCTGGGGCCAACGTCCTGACTCTC.

This chain connects TRBV28 to TRBJ2-5; 7 bases fit TRBD1. The trim removed 6 bases at V and 5 bases at J, leaving 12 bases unmatched. CDR1 and CDR2 from the germline V gene are MDHEN and SYDVKM. This CDR3 spans 15 amino acids. This CDR3 reads CASRPHRGEVETQYF. For the CDR3, the DNA is TGTGCCAGCAGACCTCACAGGGGAGAGGTGGAGACCCAGTACTTC.

This clonotype was observed once. Without the conserved terminal phenylalanine or tryptophan, this CDR3 likely stems from a read error. V and J are TRBV28 and TRBJ1-2; D gene ambiguous. Trimming removed 2 bases at V and 4 bases at J, with 17 bases between. In germline, CDR1 is MDHEN, CDR2 SYDVKM. There are 16 residues in the CDR3. Written as DNA, the CDR3 is TGTGCCAGCAGTTTACTTATACCGGAGTCGAGCTATGGCTACACCCTC. It encodes CASSLLIPESSYGYTL.

The J gene is TRBJ2-7, the V gene TRBV18, with D possibly TRBD1 on 5 matching bases. V was cut by 5 bases and J by 1 base, with 9 bases left in between. The CDR3 runs 13 residues. Germline V gives CDR1 KGHSH, CDR2 LQKENI. The CDR3 reads CASSGDRSYEQYF. CDR3 bases: TGTGCCAGCTCAGGCGACAGATCCTACGAGCAGTACTTC.